This T cell receptor (beta chain) was captured by sequencing in a study of T cell repertoires in cytomegalovirus infection (dated by TCRdb to between 2019 and 2020). The study in broad terms: Alongside well-studied HLA-B-restricted epitopes, the peptide stimulations were aimed at recently identified HLA-C-restricted CMV epitopes, whose presentation resists viral immunomodulation. Because public TCR beta signatures pointed to carriage of CMV infection together with the matching HLA type, the HLA type of each donor mattered for the analysis. The full study reports these points: The ex vivo response was dominated by HLA-C-restricted CMV-specific TCR beta clonotypes, which also provided the single most frequent clonotype in two of eight donors. Carriers of CMV infection plus the relevant HLA type were discriminated by the cumulative frequency of public TCR beta family members in the study cohort and in an independent 352-donor cohort.

TCRdb shows the sequencer as Illumina HiSeq 1500. In TCRdb, the public reads were trimmed at Q25 with fastp and aligned with MiXCR, with productive beta chains retained. Each entry is one CDR3 protein sequence, shown with its most common DNA and genes. Present in this sample are around 430,000 distinct CDR3 sequences, under 45% of which were seen just once. Clones ranked in the top ten supply roughly two fifths of the sample. This clonotype has a handful of counts. Its antigen remains unidentified. One base away there is no much larger clone; base qualities are not given. CDR1 and CDR2 are drawn from the germline V gene: SGHAT, FQNNGV. V is cut back by 4 bases and J by 0 bases, with 6 bases in the junction unmatched. The CDR3 covers 16 residues, taking in both the cysteine and the phenylalanine. CDR3 DNA only is kept here, 48 bases in frame from base 1. The treatment or condition label here, explained by the study, means: in vitro stimulation with specific CMV peptide epitopes to enrich CMV-specific T cells.

This receptor was taken from a human donor in good health (CMV status not recorded). Some clones in this sample may be carry-over from other donors' samples. The source was cultured PBMCs, collected from culture after CMV antigen stimulation. Rearrangement joined TRBV11-2 to TRBJ2-3, with TRBD1 identical over 8 junction bases. Here is the DNA: TGTGCCAGCAGCTATAAACAGGGGGTTAGCACAGATACGCAGTATTTT. This gives the protein CASSYKQGVSTDTQYF.